This TCR beta chain was sequenced for a study of early T cells in non-severe SARS-CoV-2 infection. This clonotype came up many times. TCRdb itself ran the 5' RACE reads through MiXCR, one entry per CDR3 protein. This table has about 26,000 distinct CDR3 sequences, nearly 4.5% appearing once. The CDR3 totals 12 residues. V shed 4 bases and J shed 7 bases, with 5 bases lying between them. Germline CDR1 and CDR2: LGHNT and FRNRAP. The clonotype comes from an adult who was a healthcare worker with PCR-confirmed SARS-CoV-2 infection or an uninfected control (not recorded which). V and J are TRBV12-5 and TRBJ1-6; D gene ambiguous. The material sequenced was whole blood. Here the CDR3 DNA reads TGTGCTAGTGGTTCTTCCAATTCACCCCTCCACTTT. Amino acids: CASGSSNSPLHF. Variable domain in full (rest from reference TRBV12-5 and TRBJ1-6): DARVTQTPRHKVTEMGQEVTMRCQPILGHNTVFWYRQTMMQGLELLAYFRNRAPLDDSGMPKDRFSAEMPDATLATLKIQPSEPRDSAVYFCASGSSNSPLHFGNGTRLTVT.